This T cell receptor (beta chain) is from a study of blood T cell repertoires in COVID-19. Only in-frame clones appear in the TCRdb table, and some are missing; sequencing was by immunoSEQ multiplex PCR. The sample yields 310,000 or so clones, 70% to 90% seen once. Trimming stripped 6 bases from V and 5 bases from J, with 13 bases between. CDR1 and CDR2 from the germline V gene are SGHNT and YENEEA. This CDR3 has 13 amino acids. Sequenced material: PBMCs or T cells enriched from blood (not recorded which). This chain joins TRBV11-3 and TRBJ2-5, with D tentatively TRBD2 (6 bases). The sequence was obtained from a woman between 40 and 55 years old who had recovered from COVID-19. CDR3 residues: CASRGKGGETQYF. As DNA, the CDR3 is TGTGCCAGCAGGGGTAAGGGAGGCGAGACCCAGTACTTC.